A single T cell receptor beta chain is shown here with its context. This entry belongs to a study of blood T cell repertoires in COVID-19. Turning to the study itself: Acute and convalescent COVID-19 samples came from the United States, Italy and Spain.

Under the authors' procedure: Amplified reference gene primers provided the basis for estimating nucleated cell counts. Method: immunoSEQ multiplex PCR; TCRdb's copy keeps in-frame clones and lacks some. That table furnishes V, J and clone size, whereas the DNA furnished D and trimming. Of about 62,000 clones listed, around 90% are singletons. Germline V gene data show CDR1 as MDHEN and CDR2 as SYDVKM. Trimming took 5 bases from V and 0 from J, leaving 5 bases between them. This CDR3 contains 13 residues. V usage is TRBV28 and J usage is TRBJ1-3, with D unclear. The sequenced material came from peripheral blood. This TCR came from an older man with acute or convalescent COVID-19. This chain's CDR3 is CASSQVSGNTIYF. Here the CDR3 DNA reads TGTGCCAGCAGTCAGGTCTCTGGAAACACCATATATTTT.